The 27 T cell receptor beta chains in this list originate from one sample, sequenced in a study of blood T cells in healthy people across ages. A sample-barcoded 5' primer and a J-beta primer mix were used in a second PCR of about 7 to 12 cycles. TCRdb processed the 5' RACE reads anew with MiXCR; each CDR3 protein has one entry. Of about 800,000 distinct CDR3 sequences in the sample, 58% were seen once. Sample: blood. The receptor set was obtained from a man aged 25 to 45 in good health.

This clonotype was counted between two and nine times. The rearrangement joins TRBV29-1 to TRBJ1-4, with D unresolved. The V end was cut by 0 bases, the J end by 7 bases, with 3 bases between. The length of the CDR3 is 11 residues. Germline assignment: CDR1 SQVTM and CDR2 ANQGSEA. As DNA, the CDR3 is TGCAGCGTTGAAGATTCTGAAAAACTGTTTTTT. It encodes CSVEDSEKLFF.

This clonotype has just a few counts. The chain carries TRBV7-2 and TRBJ2-3; no clear D. The length of the CDR3 is 14 residues. CDR1 is SGHTA, CDR2 FQGNSA, per germline. V lost 4 bases and J lost 6, with 14 bases in between. The CDR3 region is CASSSGPTSDTQYF. Here the CDR3 DNA reads TGTGCCAGCAGCTCTGGACCGACTTCGGATACGCAGTATTTT.

The gene calls are TRBV14 and TRBJ2-1; 8 bases agree with TRBD2. Germline CDR1 reads SGHDN; CDR2 reads FVKESK. This CDR3 is built from 19 residues. Losses at the gene ends were 4 bases for V and 2 bases for J; bases not matched to a gene: 16. CDR3 in DNA: TGTGCCAGCAGCCCCAGCGGGGGACTTATCGATGGACCCTACAATGAGCAGTTCTTC. This sequence encodes CASSPSGGLIDGPYNEQFF.

This clonotype was observed a few times. The chain combines TRBV20-1 with TRBJ1-1; D call uncertain. The CDR3 is made up of 13 amino acids. In germline, CDR1 is DFQATT, CDR2 SNEGSKA (reference sequence). V lost 3 bases and J lost 1, with 9 bases in between. In nucleotides, the CDR3 is TGCAGTGCTAGCCCGCCCGGGAACACTGAAGCTTTCTTT. Amino acid sequence: CSASPPGNTEAFF.

This chain links TRBV28 with TRBJ2-1; 10 nucleotides line up with TRBD2. The CDR3 runs to 15 residues. Germline CDR1 reads MDHEN; CDR2 reads SYDVKM. V shed 4 bases, J shed 5 bases, and the junction held 5 bases outside the gene matches. This CDR3 is CASSSSTSGHNEQFF. The CDR3 coding sequence is TGTGCCAGCAGTTCCTCGACTAGCGGGCACAATGAGCAGTTCTTC.

This clonotype has at least ten counts. The J gene is TRBJ2-1, the V gene TRBV3-1, with D unresolved. The CDR3 has 12 amino acids. V was trimmed by 4 bases and J by 7 bases, leaving 8 bases between them. Germline V gives CDR1 LGHDT, CDR2 YNNKEL (reference sequence). The CDR3 here is CASSRPENEQFF. The CDR3 DNA is TGTGCCAGCAGCCGGCCGGAGAATGAGCAGTTCTTC.

In its sample, this clonotype was seen once. V and J are TRBV9 and TRBJ2-2; D call uncertain. The CDR3 has 15 residues. Trimming removed 2 bases from V and 2 bases from J, with 10 bases in between. Germline values: CDR1 SGDLS, CDR2 YYNGEE. CDR3 DNA sequence: TGTGCCAGCAGCGTTCGGACGGAAAACACCGGGGAGCTGTTTTTT. It codes for CASSVRTENTGELFF.

J is TRBJ2-5 and V is TRBV7-9; D may match TRBD1 or TRBD2 (5 bases each). The germline V gene has CDR1 SEHNR and CDR2 FQNEAQ (reference sequence). Trimming shortened V by 0 bases and J by 4 bases, and 9 bases separated the two germline ends. CDR3 length equals 14 residues. The CDR3 reads CASSLAGDRETQYF. CDR3 bases: TGTGCCAGCAGCTTAGCGGGGGATCGAGAGACCCAGTACTTC.

This clonotype was detected a few times. This rearrangement joins TRBV29-1 to TRBJ1-1; 10 bases line up with TRBD1. V shed 6 bases and J 0 bases; nucleotides not matched to a gene: 4. The length of the CDR3 is 14 residues. Per the germline V gene, CDR1 is SQVTM and CDR2 is ANQGSEA. The CDR3 sequence is CSVGDRGMNTEAFF. The CDR3 coding sequence is TGCAGCGTGGGGGACAGGGGAATGAACACTGAAGCTTTCTTT.

The gene calls are TRBV3-1 and TRBJ1-1, with 7 nucleotides matching TRBD1. CDR3 size: 13 residues. Per the germline V gene, CDR1 is LGHDT and CDR2 is YNNKEL (reference sequence). With V trimmed by 1 base and J by 8 bases, 4 bases remained unmatched. CDR3 bases: TGTGCCAGCAGCCAAGGGGACAGTGGCGAAGCTTTCTTT. It translates to CASSQGDSGEAFF.

V usage is TRBV15 and J usage is TRBJ2-4; D may be TRBD2 (6 bases). In germline, CDR1 is LNHNV, CDR2 YYDKDF (reference sequence). Trimming left V 1 base short and J 5 bases short, with 9 bases between. This CDR3 comprises 14 residues. The CDR3 spells CATSRGGVENIQYF. The CDR3 DNA reads as TGTGCCACCAGCAGAGGGGGGGTCGAAAACATTCAGTACTTC.

This clonotype was seen a handful of times. The chain combines TRBV6-5 with TRBJ2-7; D is ambiguous. CDR1 is MNHEY, CDR2 SVGAGI, per germline. This CDR3 has 13 residues. Trimming took off 6 bases at V and 3 bases at J, with 12 bases between the two ends. The CDR3 sequence is CASRERLIYEQYF. In nucleotides, the CDR3 is TGTGCCAGCAGAGAGAGACTGATCTACGAGCAGTACTTC.

This clonotype was seen more than once but under ten times. The gene calls are TRBV20-1 and TRBJ2-5; TRBD2 agrees at 8 bases. V lost 3 bases and J lost 4; bases outside the gene matches: 4. CDR1 DFQATT and CDR2 SNEGSKA come from the germline V gene (reference sequence). The CDR3 loop spans 13 amino acids. CDR3 nucleotide sequence: TGCAGTGCTAGGGCGGGGGGTCGAGAGACCCAGTACTTC. This encodes CSARAGGRETQYF.

The chain combines TRBV20-1 with TRBJ2-5, with D possibly matching TRBD1 (6 bases). Looked up from germline, CDR1 is DFQATT and CDR2 is SNEGSKA (reference sequence). Trimming took 4 bases from V and 5 from J, leaving 17 bases between them. CDR3 length: 14 amino acids. The DNA for the CDR3 is TGCAGTGCTATCACAGGGAGCGGCCGGGAGACCCAGTACTTC. Amino acids: CSAITGSGRETQYF.

The gene calls are TRBV20-1 and TRBJ2-4; D not resolved. Judging by the DNA end, TRBJ2-7 fits better; the J call may be wrong. CDR1 and CDR2 from the germline V gene are DFQATT and SNEGSKA (reference sequence). The CDR3 spans 12 residues. CDR3: CSAMVPSYEQYF. In nucleotides, the CDR3 is TGCAGTGCTATGGTCCCATCCTACGAGCAGTACTTC.

This rearrangement joins TRBV7-2 to TRBJ2-6, with D tentatively TRBD1 (7 bases). Germline V gene data show CDR1 as SGHTA and CDR2 as FQGNSA. This CDR3 has 18 residues. V shed 6 bases and J shed 0 bases, with 18 bases lying between them. The CDR3 DNA is TGTGCCAGCAGTGGAGGGTGGGGACAGAACTCTGGGGCCAACGTCCTGACTTTC. This codes for CASSGGWGQNSGANVLTF.

In this sample, this clonotype turned up a few times. J is TRBJ1-1 and V is TRBV5-1; D is unresolved. Germline V lookup: CDR1 SGHRS, CDR2 YFSETQ. The CDR3 consists of 17 residues. Trimming removed 1 base from V and 4 bases from J, with 20 bases in between. CDR3: CASSLTVFGEVITEAFF. The DNA for the CDR3 is TGCGCCAGCAGCTTGACCGTGTTTGGGGAGGTGATCACTGAAGCTTTCTTT.

The chain uses TRBV6-1 and TRBJ2-5; D is possibly TRBD1 or TRBD2 (5 bases each). CDR1 is MNHNS and CDR2 is SASEGT in the germline V gene. This CDR3 contains 13 residues. Trimming cost V 6 bases and J 2 bases, with 10 bases left between them. CDR3 sequence (DNA): TGTGCCAGCAGGGGACCCTCGCAAGAGACCCAGTACTTC. Amino acids: CASRGPSQETQYF.

The chain has TRBV10-3 and TRBJ2-7; possible D gene TRBD1, 6 bases. The V gene lost 6 bases and the J gene lost 2 bases, with 20 bases spanning the gap. The length of the CDR3 is 16 residues. Germline CDR1 and CDR2: ENHRY and SYGVKD. The CDR3 loop reads CAISRDIDPVAYEQYF. The CDR3 region has the DNA TGTGCCATCAGCCGGGACATTGACCCAGTGGCCTACGAGCAGTACTTC.

The rearrangement links TRBV13 to TRBJ1-4, with 7 bases aligning to TRBD1. The junction had 3 bases not matched to a gene; V was cut back by 8 bases and J by 0 bases. CDR1 and CDR2 from the germline V gene are PRHDT and FYEKMQ (reference sequence). This CDR3 is 14 amino acids long. The CDR3 nucleotides are TGTGCCAGCGGAGACAGGGCAACTAATGAAAAACTGTTTTTT. Its translation: CASGDRATNEKLFF.

The table lists this clonotype with a count of one. CDR3 bases: TGTGCCAGCAGCCCCTTCGGGGGCCGTAGCTCCTACGAGCAGTACTTC. This translates into CASSPFGGRSSYEQYF. The rearrangement links TRBV3-1 to TRBJ2-7; D tentatively reads TRBD1 or TRBD2 (6 bases each). CDR3 length: 16 residues. V was cut by 4 bases and J by 0 bases, with 16 bases left in between. CDR1 and CDR2 from the germline V gene are LGHDT and YNNKEL (reference sequence).

The V and J genes are TRBV20-1 and TRBJ2-7; possibly TRBD1 for D (6 bases). Germline CDR1 and CDR2: DFQATT and SNEGSKA (reference sequence). The CDR3 runs to 13 residues. The germline V and J ends were trimmed by 4 bases and 6 bases, with 16 bases remaining between them. CDR3 DNA: TGCAGTGCTAAAGGGGACATTAAGGGCGAGCAGTACTTC. This codes for CSAKGDIKGEQYF.

On this clonotype itself: One junction end disagrees with the germline gene, perhaps due to a read error. V gene TRBV28 combines with J gene TRBJ1-5; 11 bases line up with TRBD1. The CDR3 contains 15 residues. The V gene's germline CDR1 is MDHEN and CDR2 SYDVKM. The CDR3 reads CVSSLGTGGGQPQHF. CDR3 coding DNA: TGTGTCAGCAGTTTGGGGACAGGGGGAGGACAGCCCCAGCATTTT.

The J gene is TRBJ2-1, the V gene TRBV5-1; 10 bases line up with TRBD1. The V segment lost 2 bases and the J segment 7 bases; nucleotides outside the gene matches: 21. CDR1 SGHRS and CDR2 YFSETQ come from the germline V gene. The CDR3 has 20 residues. The CDR3 here is CASSFTPTDRGYRSKNEQFF. The CDR3 DNA is TGCGCCAGCAGCTTTACCCCGACGGACAGGGGGTATAGGAGTAAGAATGAGCAGTTCTTC.

The table lists this clonotype with a few counts. The V call is TRBV4-3, the J call TRBJ2-5, with 10 nucleotides matching TRBD2. The CDR3 is 18 amino acids. Unmatched junction bases numbered 14, after V lost 2 bases and J lost 5 bases. Germline CDR1 LGHNA, CDR2 YSLEER. The CDR3 nucleotides are TGCGCCAGCAGCCAACAACCGCCTAGCGGGAGAATAGAGGAGACCCAGTACTTC. Translation gives CASSQQPPSGRIEETQYF.

The V and J genes are TRBV7-3 and TRBJ2-1, with 7 bases that match TRBD2. Looked up from germline, CDR1 is SGHTA and CDR2 is FQGTGA. Losses at the gene ends were 2 bases for V and 15 bases for J; bases not matched to a gene: 16. This CDR3 has 15 residues. The CDR3 region has the DNA TGTGCCAGCAGCTTAGCTCCCCAAGCGGGGATAGGCCTGTTCTTC. It yields the protein CASSLAPQAGIGLFF.

The chain recombines TRBV27 with TRBJ2-4; no reliable D call. Germline lookup yields CDR1 MNHEY and CDR2 SMNVEV (reference sequence). The length of the CDR3 is 14 residues. Between the trimmed V and J ends, which lost 4 bases and 0 bases, there was a span of 7 bases. Here the CDR3 reads CASSSAVAKNIQYF. CDR3 in DNA: TGTGCCAGCAGTTCGGCTGTAGCCAAAAACATTCAGTACTTC.